These 22 T cell receptor beta chains came from one sample sequenced in a study of blood T cell repertoires in COVID-19. The repertoire was sequenced with immunoSEQ multiplex PCR; TCRdb's copy has only in-frame clones and lacks some. Among a few hundred thousand clones listed, approximately 80% were seen once. The sequenced sample was peripheral blood. Receptors were obtained from a woman older than 75 with active or convalescent COVID-19.

V usage is TRBV7-3 and J usage is TRBJ2-3; no reliable D call. The V end lost 1 base, the J end lost 0 bases, and 11 bases lay between the germline ends. The CDR3 covers 16 residues. The germline gives CDR1 SGHTA, CDR2 FQGTGA. CDR3 DNA: TGTGCCAGCAGCTTAATGGAGCTTACCAGCACAGATACGCAGTATTTT. It is translated as CASSLMELTSTDTQYF. The variable domain in full, completed from reference TRBV7-3 and TRBJ2-3, reads GAGVSQTPSNKVTEKGKYVELRCDPISGHTALYWYRQSLGQGPEFLIYFQGTGAADDSGLPNDRFFAVRPEGSVSTLKIQRTERGDSAVYLCASSLMELTSTDTQYFGPGTRLTVL.

This chain connects TRBV28 to TRBJ1-5; D is perhaps TRBD1 (6 bases). Germline CDR1 MDHEN, CDR2 SYDVKM. Between the trimmed V and J ends, which lost 6 bases and 3 bases, there was a span of 18 bases. The CDR3 contains 16 residues. The CDR3 region has the DNA TGTGCCAGCAGGGACGACACTACAGGGCTCAATCAGCCCCAGCATTTT. Translation gives CASRDDTTGLNQPQHF.

As regards this clone: The junction and the germline gene differ at one end; a read error may be behind it. V and J are TRBV6-2 or TRBV6-3 and TRBJ2-2; 8 nucleotides match TRBD1. This CDR3 region has 16 residues. The germline CDR1 and CDR2 sequences are MNHEY and SVGEGT. The CDR3 DNA follows: TGTGCCAGCAGCTACTACCCGACAGGGGCCACCGGGGAGCTGTTTTTT. Translated: CASSYYPTGATGELFF.

The chain is built from TRBV5-6 and TRBJ1-5; 9 bases fit TRBD1. The CDR3 covers 14 residues. CDR1 is SGHDT and CDR2 is YYEEEE in the germline V gene. V gave up 3 bases and J gave up 4 bases; unmatched junction bases: 2. CDR3 coding DNA: TGTGCCAGCAGCTCGGGGACAGGGAATCAGCCCCAGCATTTT. Amino acid sequence: CASSSGTGNQPQHF. Based on the CDR3 plus reference TRBV5-6 and TRBJ1-5, the full variable domain is DAGVTQSPTHLIKTRGQQVTLRCSPKSGHDTVSWYQQALGQGPQFIFQYYEEEERQRGNFPDRFSGHQFPNYSSELNVNALLLGDSALYLCASSSGTGNQPQHFGDGTRLSIL.

The chain carries TRBV18 and TRBJ2-5; D is uncertain. The CDR3 is made up of 12 amino acids. The V end lost 4 bases, the J end lost 4 bases, and 7 bases lay between the germline ends. Germline V CDR1 and CDR2: KGHSH, LQKENI. Here the CDR3 reads CASSLIRETQYF. The CDR3 DNA reads TGTGCCAGCTCACTTATTCGAGAGACCCAGTACTTC.

V and J are TRBV6-6 and TRBJ2-4, with D hard to call. V dropped 6 bases and J dropped 2 bases, with 14 bases sitting between them. Germline assignment: CDR1 MNHNY and CDR2 SVGAGI (reference sequence). The CDR3 consists of 15 residues. For the CDR3, the DNA is TGTGCCAGCAGCTCGACAACAGCTACCAAAAACATTCAGTACTTC. The encoded protein is CASSSTTATKNIQYF.

The chain links TRBV7-6 to TRBJ2-5; TRBD1 is a possible D gene (5 bases). From germline, CDR1 is SGHVS and CDR2 FNYEAQ. The CDR3 is made up of 15 amino acids. V was clipped by 2 bases and J by 1 base, with 11 bases between them. CDR3 DNA: TGTGCCAGCAGCTTACCTCAGGGCCTCCAAGAGACCCAGTACTTC. Translation gives CASSLPQGLQETQYF.

The V gene is TRBV29-1, the J gene TRBJ1-2; D not certain. Trimming pared 7 bases from V and 4 bases from J, leaving 13 bases between. In germline, CDR1 is SQVTM, CDR2 ANQGSEA. The CDR3 contains 12 residues. The CDR3 nucleotides read TGCAGCGCCCCGTCGGGGTTCTATGGCTACACCTTC. It is translated as CSAPSGFYGYTF.

This sequence joins TRBV11-3 and TRBJ2-1; 9 nucleotides agree with TRBD2. J was trimmed by 4 bases and V by 1 base; bases with no gene match: 2. The germline gives CDR1 SGHNT, CDR2 YENEEA. This CDR3 contains 15 residues. The CDR3 bases are TGTGCCAGCAGCTTAGGTAGCGGGAGTTACAATGAGCAGTTCTTC. Translation: CASSLGSGSYNEQFF.

The chain recombines TRBV9 with TRBJ2-7; TRBD1 matches 8 bases. The CDR3 is made up of 13 amino acids. Per germline, CDR1 SGDLS and CDR2 YYNGEE. With 4 bases clipped from V and 9 bases from J, the junction kept 9 bases outside the gene matches. CDR3: CASSQLQTGGQYF. DNA for the CDR3: TGTGCCAGCAGCCAACTACAAACAGGGGGGCAGTACTTC.

This rearrangement joins TRBV6-2 or TRBV6-3 to TRBJ2-3, with D unclear. Germline lookup yields CDR1 MNHEY and CDR2 SVGEGT. This CDR3 is 13 amino acids long. Deletions cut 2 bases from V and 6 bases from J, with 9 bases between. The CDR3 loop reads CASSYLPQDTQYF. The CDR3 nucleotides are TGTGCCAGCAGTTACCTGCCCCAGGATACGCAGTATTTT.

Concerning this clone: Additional DNA sequences in this sample encode the identical CDR3. This sequence joins TRBV2 and TRBJ2-7; TRBD2 aligns across 14 bases. The CDR3 extends over 15 amino acids. Germline CDR1 reads SNHLY; CDR2 reads FYNNEI. V trimming: 3 bases; J trimming: 3 bases; junction bases outside the gene matches: 1. DNA for the CDR3: TGTGCCAGCAGTGAGGGACTAGCGGGAGTCTACGAGCAGTACTTC. Translation gives CASSEGLAGVYEQYF.

The chain links TRBV5-1 to TRBJ1-5; D is unclear. Looked up from germline, CDR1 is SGHRS and CDR2 is YFSETQ. The CDR3 is 15 residues long. V was shortened by 0 bases and J by 1 base, with 8 bases between the two germline ends. CDR3 nucleotides: TGCGCCAGCAGCTTGGGGGAGAGGAGCAATCAGCCCCAGCATTTT. Encoded protein: CASSLGERSNQPQHF.

The V gene is TRBV18, the J gene TRBJ1-2, with D perhaps matching TRBD1 (6 bases). The CDR3 loop spans 15 amino acids. CDR1 and CDR2 from the germline V gene are KGHSH and LQKENI. The V gene lost 6 bases and the J gene lost 0 bases, with 14 bases spanning the gap. The CDR3 DNA is TGTGCCAGCTCCATAAGCAGGGGAGCTAACTATGGCTACACCTTC. Amino acids: CASSISRGANYGYTF. The variable domain in full, completed from reference TRBV18 and TRBJ1-2, reads NAGVMQNPRHLVRRRGQEARLRCSPMKGHSHVYWYRQLPEEGLKFMVYLQKENIIDESGMPKERFSAEFPKEGPSILRIQQVVRGDSAAYFCASSISRGANYGYTFGSGTRLTVV.

The chain combines TRBV7-2 with TRBJ1-5; 7 nucleotides match TRBD1. The CDR3 sequence is 16 residues long. CDR1 is SGHTA and CDR2 is FQGNSA in the germline V gene. V gave up 1 base and J gave up 7 bases; unmatched junction bases: 10. CDR3 nucleotide sequence: TGTGCCAGCAGCTTAGGGAGTACAGGGGCAAAGCAGCCCCAGCATTTT. Amino acid sequence: CASSLGSTGAKQPQHF.

The V gene is TRBV7-2, the J gene TRBJ2-3, with 8 bases lining up with TRBD2. The germline V gene encodes CDR1 SGHTA and CDR2 FQGNSA. There are 18 residues in the CDR3. V lost 4 bases and J lost 1; bases outside the gene matches: 13. The CDR3 protein is CASSSPGGAPWGTDTQYF. The CDR3 DNA sequence: TGTGCCAGCAGCTCTCCGGGGGGGGCACCCTGGGGCACAGATACGCAGTATTTT.

This rearrangement joins TRBV12-3 or TRBV12-4 to TRBJ1-2; no firm D call. Trimming stripped 5 bases from V and 0 bases from J, with 7 bases between. The CDR3 totals 13 residues. CDR3 loop: CASSRGSNYGYTF. The CDR3 DNA reads as TGTGCCAGCAGTCGGGGATCTAACTATGGCTACACCTTC.

The chain employs TRBV24-1 and TRBJ1-2; D is unclear. V lost 3 bases, J lost 5 bases, and 12 bases lay in between. The CDR3 spans 14 residues. Germline assignment: CDR1 KGHDR and CDR2 SFDVKD. DNA of the CDR3: TGTGCCACCAGTGATACGGTTTCCTCGTATGGCTACACCTTC. Translating gives CATSDTVSSYGYTF.

The chain couples TRBV3-1 (or the pseudogene TRBV3-2) to TRBJ2-5, with D perhaps matching TRBD1 (7 bases). CDR1 LGHDT and CDR2 YNNKEL come from the germline V gene (reference sequence). CDR3 length equals 14 residues. V was shortened by 4 bases and J by 1 base, with 10 bases between the two germline ends. The CDR3 loop reads CASSRGTVQETQYF. Here the CDR3 DNA reads TGTGCCAGCAGCCGCGGGACAGTCCAAGAGACCCAGTACTTC.

The rearrangement uses TRBV9 and TRBJ2-2, with 9 bases identical to TRBD1. Germline CDR1 is SGDLS and CDR2 is YYNGEE. The CDR3 has 16 residues. The trim removed 4 bases at V and 1 base at J, leaving 5 bases unmatched. The DNA of the CDR3 is TGTGCCAGCAGCAATGGACAGGGGCGGAACACCGGGGAGCTGTTTTTT. Its translation: CASSNGQGRNTGELFF.

This sequence joins TRBV19 and TRBJ2-7; TRBD2 might be the D (7 bases). Trimming stripped 6 bases from V and 4 bases from J, with 16 bases between. Germline V gene lookup returns CDR1 LNHDA and CDR2 SQIVND (reference sequence). The CDR3 consists of 14 residues. The CDR3 loop is CASRPSGGQYEQYF. The CDR3 DNA reads as TGTGCCAGTAGACCGTCCGGGGGGCAGTACGAGCAGTACTTC.

This chain connects TRBV28 to TRBJ1-2, with TRBD1 identical over 10 bases. The trim removed 3 bases at V and 2 bases at J, leaving 3 bases unmatched. Germline lookup yields CDR1 MDHEN and CDR2 SYDVKM. The CDR3 sequence is 15 residues long. The CDR3 coding sequence is TGTGCCAGCAGTTTTGGACAGGGGGGGAACTATGGCTACACCTTC. Its protein product is CASSFGQGGNYGYTF.